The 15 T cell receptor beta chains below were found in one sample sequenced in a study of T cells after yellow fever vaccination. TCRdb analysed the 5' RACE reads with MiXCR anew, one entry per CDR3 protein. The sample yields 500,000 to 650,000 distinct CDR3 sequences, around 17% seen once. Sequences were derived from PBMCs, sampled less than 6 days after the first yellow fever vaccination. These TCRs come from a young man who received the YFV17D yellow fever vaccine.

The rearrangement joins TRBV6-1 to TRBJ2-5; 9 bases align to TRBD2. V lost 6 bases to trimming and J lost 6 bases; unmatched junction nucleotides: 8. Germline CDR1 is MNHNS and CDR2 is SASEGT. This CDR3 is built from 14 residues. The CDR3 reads CASRASGAGKTQYF. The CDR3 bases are TGTGCCAGCAGGGCTAGCGGGGCGGGGAAGACCCAGTACTTC.

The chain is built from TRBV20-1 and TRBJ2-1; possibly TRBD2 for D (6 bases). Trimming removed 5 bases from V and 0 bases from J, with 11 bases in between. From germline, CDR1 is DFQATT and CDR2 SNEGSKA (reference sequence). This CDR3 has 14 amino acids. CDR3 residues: CSAWDLSSYNEQFF. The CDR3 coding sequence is TGCAGTGCTTGGGACTTGAGCTCCTACAATGAGCAGTTCTTC.

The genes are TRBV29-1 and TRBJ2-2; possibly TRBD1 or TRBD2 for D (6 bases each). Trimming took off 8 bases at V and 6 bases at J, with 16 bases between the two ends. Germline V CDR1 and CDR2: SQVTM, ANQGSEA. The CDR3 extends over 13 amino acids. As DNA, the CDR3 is TGCAGCTACGCCCGGGGGCTATCCGGGGAGCTGTTTTTT. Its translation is CSYARGLSGELFF.

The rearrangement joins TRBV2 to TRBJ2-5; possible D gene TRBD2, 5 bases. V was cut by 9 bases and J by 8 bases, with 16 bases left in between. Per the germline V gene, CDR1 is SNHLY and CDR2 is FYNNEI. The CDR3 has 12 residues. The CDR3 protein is CASRGPPPTQYF. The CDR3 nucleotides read TGTGCCAGTCGCGGGCCCCCGCCCACCCAGTACTTC.

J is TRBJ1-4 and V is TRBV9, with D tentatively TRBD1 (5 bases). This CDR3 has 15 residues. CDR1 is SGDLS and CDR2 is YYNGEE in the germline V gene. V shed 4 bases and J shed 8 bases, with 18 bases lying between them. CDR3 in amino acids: CASSFEPLSGEKLFF. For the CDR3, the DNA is TGTGCCAGCAGCTTCGAGCCCCTTTCAGGGGAAAAACTGTTTTTT.

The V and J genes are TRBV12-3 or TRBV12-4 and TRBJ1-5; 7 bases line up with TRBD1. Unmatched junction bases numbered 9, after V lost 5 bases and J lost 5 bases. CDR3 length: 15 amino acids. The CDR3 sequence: CASSGEGARDQPQHF. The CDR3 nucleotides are TGTGCCAGCAGTGGGGAGGGGGCCAGGGATCAGCCCCAGCATTTT.

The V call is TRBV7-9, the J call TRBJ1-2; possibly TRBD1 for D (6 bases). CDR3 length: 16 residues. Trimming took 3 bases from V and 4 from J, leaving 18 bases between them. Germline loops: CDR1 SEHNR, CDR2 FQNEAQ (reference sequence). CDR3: CASSFSGGRESYGYTF. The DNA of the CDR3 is TGTGCCAGCAGCTTTTCTGGGGGCAGGGAGAGCTATGGCTACACCTTC.

The CDR3 sequence is CASSRTGAVEAFF. In nucleotides, the CDR3 is TGTGCCAGCAGTCGGACAGGGGCCGTTGAAGCTTTCTTT. V gene TRBV6-2 or TRBV6-3 combines with J gene TRBJ1-1; 9 bases fit TRBD1. This CDR3 has 13 amino acids. Germline CDR1 and CDR2: MNHEY and SVGEGT. The V segment lost 5 bases and the J segment 7 bases; nucleotides outside the gene matches: 5.

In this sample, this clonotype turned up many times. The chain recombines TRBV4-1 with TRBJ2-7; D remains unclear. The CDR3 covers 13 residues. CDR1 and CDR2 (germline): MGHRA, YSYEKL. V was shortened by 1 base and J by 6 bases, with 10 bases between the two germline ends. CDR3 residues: CASSQVIHGEQYV. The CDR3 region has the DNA TGCGCCAGCAGCCAAGTTATACATGGCGAGCAGTACGTC.

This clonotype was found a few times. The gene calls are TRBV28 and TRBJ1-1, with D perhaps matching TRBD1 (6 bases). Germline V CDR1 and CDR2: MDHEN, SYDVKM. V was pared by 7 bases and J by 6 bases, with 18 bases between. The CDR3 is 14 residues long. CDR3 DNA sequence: TGTGCCAGCATTCCTTGGGGGACACTTTCTGAAGCTTTCTTT. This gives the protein CASIPWGTLSEAFF. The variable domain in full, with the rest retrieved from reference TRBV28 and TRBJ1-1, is DVKVTQSSRYLVKRTGEKVFLECVQDMDHENMFWYRQDPGLGLRLIYFSYDVKMKEKGDIPEGYSVSREKKERFSLILESASTNQTSMYLCASIPWGTLSEAFFGQGTRLTVV.

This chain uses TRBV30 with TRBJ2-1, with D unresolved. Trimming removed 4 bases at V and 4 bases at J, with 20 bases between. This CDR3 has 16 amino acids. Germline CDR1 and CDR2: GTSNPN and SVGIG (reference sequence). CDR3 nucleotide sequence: TGTGCCTGGACATCGGGCAGGTCAAATGTGTACAATGAGCAGTTCTTC. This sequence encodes CAWTSGRSNVYNEQFF.

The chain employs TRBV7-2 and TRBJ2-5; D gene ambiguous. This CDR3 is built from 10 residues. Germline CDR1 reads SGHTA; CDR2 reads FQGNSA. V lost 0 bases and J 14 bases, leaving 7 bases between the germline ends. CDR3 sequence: CASSLAGYYF. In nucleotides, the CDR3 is TGTGCCAGCAGCTTAGCCGGATACTACTTC.

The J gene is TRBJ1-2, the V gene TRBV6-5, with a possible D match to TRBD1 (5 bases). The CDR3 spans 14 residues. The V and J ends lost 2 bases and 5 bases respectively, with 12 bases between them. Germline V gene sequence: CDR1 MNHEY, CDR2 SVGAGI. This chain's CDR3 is CASSYRGPGYGYTF. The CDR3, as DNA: TGTGCCAGCAGTTACAGGGGCCCTGGGTATGGCTACACCTTC.

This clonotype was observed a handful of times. CDR3: CSAAEGDTEAFF. The CDR3 DNA sequence: TGCAGTGCAGCGGAGGGAGACACTGAAGCTTTCTTT. This chain links TRBV20-1 with TRBJ1-1; D ambiguous. Germline-derived CDR1 and CDR2 are DFQATT and SNEGSKA (reference sequence). Trimming stripped 6 bases from V and 3 bases from J, with 11 bases between. The CDR3 totals 12 residues.

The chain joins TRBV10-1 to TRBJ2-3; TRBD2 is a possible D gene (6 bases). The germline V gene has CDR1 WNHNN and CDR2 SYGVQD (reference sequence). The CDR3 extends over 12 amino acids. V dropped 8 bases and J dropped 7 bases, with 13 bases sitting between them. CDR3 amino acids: CASGDGGNTQYF. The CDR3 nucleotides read TGCGCCAGCGGGGACGGGGGAAATACGCAGTATTTT.